This T cell receptor beta chain comes out of a study of neoadjuvant anti-PD-1 for oral cavity cancer. Only in-frame clones appear in the TCRdb table, and some are missing; sequencing was by immunoSEQ multiplex PCR. Of fewer than 20,000 clones in the sample, roughly 66% are singletons; the top ten hold roughly 2.8%. This receptor was taken from a person aged 35-80 years with oral cavity squamous cell carcinoma. The sequences come from PBMCs, collected before nivolumab (anti-PD-1) treatment.

CDR3 DNA: TGTGCCATCAGTGAGTCGAATCCTAGCGGCTCCTACAATGAGCAGTTCTTC. Its protein product is CAISESNPSGSYNEQFF. This chain joins TRBV10-3 and TRBJ2-1; 7 bases fit TRBD2. This CDR3 has 17 amino acids. The V gene end was trimmed by 0 bases and the J gene end by 0 bases; junction bases not matched to a gene: 5. Germline lookup yields CDR1 ENHRY and CDR2 SYGVKD.